The rows below give T cell receptor beta chains drawn from one sample of a study of T cell repertoires in cytomegalovirus infection. MiXCR, applied by TCRdb to the reads, yields one record per CDR3 protein. The sample records 750,000 to 950,000 distinct CDR3 sequences, just under 30% being singletons. These receptors' targets are unknown. The sample consisted of cultured CD8+ T cells from PBMCs, taken from culture after CMV antigen stimulation. These receptors all come from a human donor in good health (CMV status not recorded). Some clones in this sample may be carry-over from other donors' samples. CDR3s include the opening cysteine and the closing phenylalanine or tryptophan.

J gene: TRBJ2-2
V gene: TRBV28
CDR3 protein: CASSFWGDTNTGELFF

J gene: TRBJ1-5
V gene: TRBV2
CDR3 protein: CASSDRRGRNQPQHF

J gene: TRBJ2-3
V gene: TRBV9
CDR3 protein: CASSKTLTVTDTQYF

J gene: TRBJ1-5
V gene: TRBV20-1
CDR3 protein: CSAREQLGQGYQPQHF

J gene: TRBJ2-2
V gene: TRBV12-3/TRBV12-4
CDR3 protein: CASSLDWNLGGRNTGELFF

J gene: TRBJ2-3
V gene: TRBV7-6
CDR3 protein: CASSFATGPTPAQYF

J gene: TRBJ2-3
V gene: TRBV7-3
CDR3 protein: CASSTLGGTDTQYF

J gene: TRBJ1-4
V gene: TRBV27
CDR3 protein: CASAGGGSTNEKLFF

J gene: TRBJ2-2
V gene: TRBV4-1
CDR3 protein: CASGNTGELFF

J gene: TRBJ2-5
V gene: TRBV7-6
CDR3 protein: CASSLLGGDQETQYF

J gene: TRBJ2-1
V gene: TRBV27
CDR3 protein: CASSYGLADNEQFF

J gene: TRBJ2-3
V gene: TRBV28
CDR3 protein: CASSSYRDPDTQYF

J gene: TRBJ1-5
V gene: TRBV10-3
CDR3 protein: CAISSREGWHF

J gene: TRBJ2-2
V gene: TRBV7-6
CDR3 protein: CASSLAPGINTGELFF

J gene: TRBJ1-5
V gene: TRBV12-3/TRBV12-4
CDR3 protein: CASSLENTGLQPQHF

J gene: TRBJ1-1
V gene: TRBV5-1
CDR3 protein: CASSEGQAEWSTEAFF

J gene: TRBJ1-1
V gene: TRBV7-9
CDR3 protein: CASSHLSGFTFF

J gene: TRBJ1-1
V gene: TRBV6-6
CDR3 protein: CASSYTLDRFEAFF

J gene: TRBJ2-2
V gene: TRBV12-3/TRBV12-4
CDR3 protein: CASTDWDTSWVGELFF

J gene: TRBJ1-5
V gene: TRBV3-1
CDR3 protein: CASSQDRQPQHF

J gene: TRBJ2-2
V gene: TRBV25-1
CDR3 protein: CASSDPLGSQTSGETGELFF

J gene: TRBJ1-3
V gene: TRBV4-2
CDR3 protein: CASVAGDTIYF

J gene: TRBJ1-1
V gene: TRBV5-6
CDR3 protein: CASSPDGVEAFF

J gene: TRBJ2-5
V gene: TRBV7-9
CDR3 protein: CASSYEGQRETQYF

J gene: TRBJ1-5
V gene: TRBV12-3/TRBV12-4
CDR3 protein: CASSLVLGGQVNNQPQHF

J gene: TRBJ2-3
V gene: TRBV5-1
CDR3 protein: CASSLEASGGADTQYF

J gene: TRBJ2-7
V gene: TRBV20-1
CDR3 protein: CSAKSGDSYEQYF

J gene: TRBJ1-2
V gene: TRBV27
CDR3 protein: CASSLSMTGFYGYTF

J gene: TRBJ1-5
V gene: TRBV19
CDR3 protein: CASSIQGYQPQHF

J gene: TRBJ2-2
V gene: TRBV19
CDR3 protein: CASSNGGRSGELFF

J gene: TRBJ1-5
V gene: TRBV7-2
CDR3 protein: CASSPDLGQRYGNQPQHF

J gene: TRBJ1-5
V gene: TRBV27
CDR3 protein: CASRMGPSNQPQHF

J gene: TRBJ1-1
V gene: TRBV12-3/TRBV12-4
CDR3 protein: CASSFPHTEAFF

J gene: TRBJ2-3
V gene: TRBV4-1
CDR3 protein: CASSQAGPGTSDTQYF

J gene: TRBJ2-3
V gene: TRBV27
CDR3 protein: CASSSHVRPDTQYF

J gene: TRBJ2-3
V gene: TRBV7-9
CDR3 protein: CASSIGWGHF

J gene: TRBJ2-1
V gene: TRBV4-3
CDR3 protein: CASSQDRASSYNEQFF

J gene: TRBJ1-5
V gene: TRBV6-2/TRBV6-3
CDR3 protein: CASSSFDRLGKYSNQPQHF

J gene: TRBJ2-2
V gene: TRBV5-4
CDR3 protein: CASSLTVTGQTGELFF

J gene: TRBJ2-3
V gene: TRBV11-2
CDR3 protein: CASSPKWGIDTQYF

J gene: TRBJ1-4
V gene: TRBV27
CDR3 protein: CASREGGFYEKLFF

J gene: TRBJ2-4
V gene: TRBV6-2/TRBV6-3
CDR3 protein: CASSPSKNIQYF

J gene: TRBJ1-1
V gene: TRBV9
CDR3 protein: CASSVVRTNTEAFF

J gene: TRBJ2-4
V gene: TRBV6-2/TRBV6-3
CDR3 protein: CASGSRGALAKNIQYF

J gene: TRBJ2-1
V gene: TRBV5-5
CDR3 protein: CASSLDMYNEQFF

J gene: TRBJ2-4
V gene: TRBV7-9
CDR3 protein: CASCSGESNIQYF

J gene: TRBJ2-3
V gene: TRBV7-2
CDR3 protein: CASSEGTASTDTQYF

J gene: TRBJ2-6
V gene: TRBV25-1
CDR3 protein: CASSELLPTGSGANVLTF

J gene: TRBJ2-7
V gene: TRBV27
CDR3 protein: CASSTRDRVREQYF

J gene: TRBJ1-5
V gene: TRBV7-8
CDR3 protein: CASSGQSSNQPQHF

J gene: TRBJ1-1
V gene: TRBV27
CDR3 protein: CASGDGGVGTEAFF

J gene: TRBJ2-1
V gene: TRBV6-5
CDR3 protein: CASSWDPHNEQFF

J gene: TRBJ2-7
V gene: TRBV19
CDR3 protein: CASSIGGEGTSYEQYF

J gene: TRBJ1-2
V gene: TRBV6-1
CDR3 protein: CASSEPGLYGYTF

J gene: TRBJ2-3
V gene: TRBV13
CDR3 protein: CASSLSTGPTDTQYF